This TCR beta chain originates from a study of blood T cell repertoires in COVID-19. The CDR3 covers 11 residues. The germline CDR1 and CDR2 sequences are SGHAT and FQNNGV. Between the trimmed V and J ends, which lost 1 base and 6 bases, there was a span of 4 bases. Patients of the Seattle cohort, enrolled during active infection, were followed longitudinally. The data were produced by immunoSEQ multiplex PCR, yet TCRdb's version contains in-frame clones alone and is incomplete. The sample lists 540,000 or so clones, around nine tenths occurring once. The chain employs TRBV11-2 and TRBJ2-7; D remains ambiguous. The sequenced sample consisted of peripheral blood. This clonotype originated in a woman aged 50 to 65 with COVID-19, enrolled during active disease. The CDR3 spells CASSLVIEQYF. The CDR3 nucleotides are TGTGCCAGCAGCTTAGTCATCGAGCAGTACTTC.